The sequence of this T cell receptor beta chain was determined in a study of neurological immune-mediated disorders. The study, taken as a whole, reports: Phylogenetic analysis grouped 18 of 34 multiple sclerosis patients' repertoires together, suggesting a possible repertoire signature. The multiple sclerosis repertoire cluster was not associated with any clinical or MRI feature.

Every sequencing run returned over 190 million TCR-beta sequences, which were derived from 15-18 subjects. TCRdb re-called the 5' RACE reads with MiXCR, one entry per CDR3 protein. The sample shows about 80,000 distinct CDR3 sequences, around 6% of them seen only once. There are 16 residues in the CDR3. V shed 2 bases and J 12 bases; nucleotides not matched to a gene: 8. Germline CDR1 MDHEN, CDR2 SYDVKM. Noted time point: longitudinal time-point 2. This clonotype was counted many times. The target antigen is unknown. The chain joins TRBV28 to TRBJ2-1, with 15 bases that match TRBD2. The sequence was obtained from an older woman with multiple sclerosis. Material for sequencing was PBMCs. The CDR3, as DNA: TGTGCCAGCAGTTTAGGGACTAGCGGGGGGCGGGGTAGGCAGTTCTTC. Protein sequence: CASSLGTSGGRGRQFF.